This TCR beta chain was observed in a study of blood T cell repertoires in COVID-19. Measured with immunoSEQ multiplex PCR; TCRdb has only the in-frame clones, and not every one. The sample has roughly 300,000 clones, approximately 89% seen once. V shed 5 bases and J shed 2 bases, with 17 bases lying between them. The germline gives CDR1 WSHSY, CDR2 SAAADI. The CDR3 contains 16 residues. In its sample, this clone was seen once. This clonotype was sampled from a woman in her thirties with COVID-19, enrolled during active disease. Sequenced input: peripheral blood. V gene TRBV10-2 combines with J gene TRBJ2-3; tentative D call: TRBD1 (6 bases). CDR3 amino acids: CASSLDGGQHTDTQYF. As DNA, the CDR3 is TGCGCCAGCAGTCTCGATGGGGGACAACACACAGATACGCAGTATTTT.